Listed below are T cell receptor beta chains from one sample, sequenced in a study of persistence of HIV-infected CD4 T cells. The repertoire was sequenced with immunoSEQ multiplex PCR; TCRdb's copy has only in-frame clones and lacks some. Of more than 45,000 clones listed, 75% to 85% are singletons. What these receptors recognize is not known. This specimen consisted of CD4+ T cells sorted from PBMCs after roughly 18-hour stimulation, obtained from a patient who received antiretroviral therapy. These receptors were obtained from an adult man with HIV who was CMV-seropositive. Both conserved end residues are part of each CDR3. A D gene is named only where the DNA matches it firmly. Expanded clones get a size class; other rows say once, few or many, or leave the size out.

j_call clone_size d_call v_call cdr3_aa cdr3_nt
TRBJ1-1 once NA TRBV3-1/TRBV3-2 CASSQEGRLLNTEAFF TGTGCCAGCAGCCAAGAAGGCAGACTACTGAACACTGAAGCTTTCTTT
TRBJ1-2 few NA TRBV6-5 CASTKGSEGYGYTF TGTGCCAGCACCAAGGGGAGCGAGGGCTATGGCTACACCTTC
TRBJ1-5 NA NA TRBV2 CASSARENQPQHF TGTGCCAGCAGTGCCAGGGAAAATCAGCCCCAGCATTTT
TRBJ2-5 NA NA TRBV11-2 CASSLSRRGQTQTQYF TGTGCCAGCAGCCTAAGTAGGCGGGGCCAGACGCAGACCCAGTACTTC
TRBJ1-5 NA NA TRBV7-2 CASSLGPGRRASNQPQHF TGTGCCAGCAGCTTAGGGCCAGGGCGACGGGCCAGCAATCAGCCCCAGCATTTT
TRBJ1-2 NA NA TRBV4-3 CASSQEGTPYGYTF TGCGCCAGCAGCCAAGAAGGGACACCGTATGGCTACACCTTC
TRBJ2-3 NA NA TRBV27 CASSLSIGPTQYF TGTGCCAGCAGTTTATCGATTGGGCCTACGCAGTATTTT
TRBJ2-2 many NA TRBV6-5 CASSAGYTGELFF TGTGCCAGCTCGGCAGGGTACACCGGGGAGCTGTTTTTT
TRBJ2-5 NA TRBD2 TRBV7-2 CASSLNRGGETQYF TGTGCCAGCAGCTTAAACCGGGGAGGGGAGACCCAGTACTTC
TRBJ1-5 NA NA TRBV20-1 CSASRGSQPQHF TGCAGTGCTAGTCGGGGGTCTCAGCCCCAGCATTTT
TRBJ1-1 NA TRBD1 TRBV2 CASSRDRVSKAFF TGTGCCAGCAGCCGGGACAGGGTTTCGAAAGCTTTCTTT
TRBJ2-7 once NA TRBV6-5 CASSYSRGYEQYF TGTGCCAGCAGTTACTCTCGGGGATACGAGCAGTACTTC
TRBJ1-1 NA NA TRBV18 CASSPLGRDTEAFF TGTGCCAGCTCACCGTTGGGACGGGACACTGAAGCTTTCTTT
TRBJ1-2 NA TRBD1 TRBV18 CASSPPGGTGDWYGYTF TGTGCCAGCTCACCCCCCGGCGGGACAGGGGATTGGTATGGCTACACCTTC
TRBJ2-7 few NA TRBV6-1 CASSELQGSSHEQYF TGTGCCAGCAGTGAACTCCAGGGGTCTTCCCACGAGCAGTACTTC
TRBJ2-5 NA NA TRBV3-1/TRBV3-2 CASSQQKTQYF TGTGCCAGCAGCCAACAGAAGACCCAGTACTTC
TRBJ2-7 NA NA TRBV6-2/TRBV6-3 CASSYSTGYEQYF TGTGCCAGCAGTTACTCGACAGGATACGAGCAGTACTTC
TRBJ2-7 NA NA TRBV12-3/TRBV12-4 CASRHFTGQDQYF TGTGCCAGCAGACACTTTACGGGCCAAGACCAGTACTTC
TRBJ2-7 once NA TRBV5-1 CASSLSTTYEQYF TGCGCCAGCAGCTTAAGTACTACCTACGAGCAGTACTTC
TRBJ1-1 NA NA TRBV21-1 CASSKANREGAYTEAFF TGTGCCAGCAGCAAAGCAAACAGGGAAGGGGCTTACACTGAAGCTTTCTTT
TRBJ1-2 NA NA TRBV6-2/TRBV6-3 CASSSTWGYTF TGTGCCAGCAGCTCCACTTGGGGCTACACCTTC
TRBJ1-1 few TRBD1 TRBV18 CASSSTGTAEAFF TGTGCCAGCTCGTCGACAGGGACAGCTGAAGCTTTCTTT
TRBJ2-7 NA NA TRBV7-8 CASSSHRSYEQYF TGTGCCAGCAGTTCTCACAGATCCTACGAGCAGTACTTC
TRBJ1-1 once NA TRBV18 CASSPQTPNTEAFF TGTGCCAGCTCACCACAAACACCGAACACTGAAGCTTTCTTT
TRBJ2-7 NA TRBD1 TRBV7-9 CASSRGTGVPNEQYF TGTGCCAGCAGCCGGGGGACAGGGGTTCCGAACGAGCAGTACTTC
TRBJ1-3 NA NA TRBV9 CASSETVQGRRNTIYF TGTGCCAGCAGCGAGACAGTCCAAGGCCGTCGAAACACCATATATTTT
TRBJ2-3 NA NA TRBV30 CAWGNGPSTDTQYF TGTGCCTGGGGAAACGGGCCTAGCACAGATACGCAGTATTTT
TRBJ1-1 NA NA TRBV15 CATSRDQIGGSTEAFF TGTGCCACCAGCAGAGATCAAATAGGGGGGAGCACTGAAGCTTTCTTT
TRBJ1-3 NA NA TRBV18 CASSPPQGLSSGNTIYF TGTGCCAGCTCACCCCCGCAGGGGTTAAGCTCTGGAAACACCATATATTTT